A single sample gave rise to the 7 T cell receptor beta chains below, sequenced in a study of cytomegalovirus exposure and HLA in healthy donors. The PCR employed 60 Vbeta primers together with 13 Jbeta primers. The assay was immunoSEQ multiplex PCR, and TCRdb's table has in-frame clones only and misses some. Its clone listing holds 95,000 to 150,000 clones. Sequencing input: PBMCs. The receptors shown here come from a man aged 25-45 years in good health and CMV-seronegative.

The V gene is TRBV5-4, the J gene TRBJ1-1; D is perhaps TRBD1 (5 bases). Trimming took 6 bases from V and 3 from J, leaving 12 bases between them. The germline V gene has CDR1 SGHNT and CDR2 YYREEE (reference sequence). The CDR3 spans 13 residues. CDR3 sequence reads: CASTNDRDTEAFF. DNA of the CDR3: TGTGCCAGCACTAATGACAGAGACACTGAAGCTTTCTTT.

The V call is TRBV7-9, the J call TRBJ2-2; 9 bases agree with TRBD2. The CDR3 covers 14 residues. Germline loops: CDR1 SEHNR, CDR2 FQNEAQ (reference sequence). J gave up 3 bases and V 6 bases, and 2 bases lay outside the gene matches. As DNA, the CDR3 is TGTGCCAGCAGGCGGGAGGGGGACACCGGGGAGCTGTTTTTT. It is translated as CASRREGDTGELFF.

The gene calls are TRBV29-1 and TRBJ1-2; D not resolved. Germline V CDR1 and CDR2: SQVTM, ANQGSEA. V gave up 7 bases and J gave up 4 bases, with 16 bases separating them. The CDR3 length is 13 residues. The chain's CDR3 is CSATTSGTYGYTF. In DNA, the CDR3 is TGCAGCGCCACCACCTCGGGAACCTATGGCTACACCTTC.

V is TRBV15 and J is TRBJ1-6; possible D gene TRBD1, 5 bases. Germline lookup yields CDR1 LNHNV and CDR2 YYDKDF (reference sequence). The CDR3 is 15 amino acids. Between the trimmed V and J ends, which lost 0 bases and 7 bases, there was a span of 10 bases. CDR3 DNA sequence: TGTGCCACCAGCAGAGACCGGGGGGAGAATTCACCCCTCCACTTT. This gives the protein CATSRDRGENSPLHF.

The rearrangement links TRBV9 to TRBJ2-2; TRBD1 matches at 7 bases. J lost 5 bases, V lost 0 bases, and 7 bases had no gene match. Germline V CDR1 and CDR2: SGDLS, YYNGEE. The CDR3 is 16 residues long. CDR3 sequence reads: CASSVEWPGGTGELFF. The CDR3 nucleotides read TGTGCCAGCAGCGTAGAATGGCCAGGGGGTACCGGGGAGCTGTTTTTT.

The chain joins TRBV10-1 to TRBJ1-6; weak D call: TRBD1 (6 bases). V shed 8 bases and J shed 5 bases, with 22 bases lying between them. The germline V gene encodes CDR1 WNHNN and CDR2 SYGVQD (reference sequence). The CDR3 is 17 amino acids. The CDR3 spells CASCLTGPQVNNSPLHF. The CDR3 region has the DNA TGCGCCAGCTGTTTAACAGGGCCTCAGGTGAATAATTCACCCCTCCACTTT.

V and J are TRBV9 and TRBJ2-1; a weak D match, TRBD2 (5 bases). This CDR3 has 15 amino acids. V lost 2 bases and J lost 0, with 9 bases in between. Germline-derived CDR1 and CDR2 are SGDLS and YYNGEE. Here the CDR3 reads CASSVGESSYNEQFF. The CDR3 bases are TGTGCCAGCAGCGTCGGGGAGAGCTCCTACAATGAGCAGTTCTTC.